This TCR beta chain was recorded in a study of blood T cell repertoires in COVID-19. For the study at large: Sample material is recorded as cDNA or gDNA derived from T cells, B-cell-depleted T cells, or PBMCs.

Only in-frame clones appear in the TCRdb table, and some are missing; sequencing was by immunoSEQ multiplex PCR. Of about 250,000 clones in the sample, approximately 86% were seen once. The sequence was obtained from a woman aged 55 to 70 who had recovered from COVID-19. Source material: peripheral blood.

The CDR3 region has the DNA TGTGCCAGCAGATTACTAGCGGGGGGTACAGATACGCAGTATTTT. Translating gives CASRLLAGGTDTQYF. This sequence joins TRBV6-5 and TRBJ2-3; 12 bases match TRBD2. This CDR3 region has 15 residues. Germline V gene sequence: CDR1 MNHEY, CDR2 SVGAGI. The junction had 4 bases not matched to a gene; V was cut back by 6 bases and J by 3 bases.